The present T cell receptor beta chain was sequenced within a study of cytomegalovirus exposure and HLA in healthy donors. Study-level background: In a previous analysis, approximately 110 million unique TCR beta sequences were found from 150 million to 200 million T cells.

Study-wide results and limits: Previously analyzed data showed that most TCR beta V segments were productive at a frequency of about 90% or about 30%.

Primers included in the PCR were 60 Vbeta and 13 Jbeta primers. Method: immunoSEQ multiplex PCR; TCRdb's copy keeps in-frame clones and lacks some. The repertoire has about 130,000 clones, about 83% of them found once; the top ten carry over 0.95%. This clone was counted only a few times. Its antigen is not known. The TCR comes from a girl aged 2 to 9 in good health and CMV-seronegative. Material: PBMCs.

CDR3 in amino acids: CAISESDREQETQYF. CDR3 sequence (DNA): TGTGCCATCAGTGAGTCCGACCGGGAACAAGAGACCCAGTACTTC. The rearrangement joins TRBV10-3 to TRBJ2-5; D is perhaps TRBD2 (5 bases). This CDR3 spans 15 amino acids. V lost 0 bases and J lost 2, with 10 bases in between. Germline V gene sequence: CDR1 ENHRY, CDR2 SYGVKD.